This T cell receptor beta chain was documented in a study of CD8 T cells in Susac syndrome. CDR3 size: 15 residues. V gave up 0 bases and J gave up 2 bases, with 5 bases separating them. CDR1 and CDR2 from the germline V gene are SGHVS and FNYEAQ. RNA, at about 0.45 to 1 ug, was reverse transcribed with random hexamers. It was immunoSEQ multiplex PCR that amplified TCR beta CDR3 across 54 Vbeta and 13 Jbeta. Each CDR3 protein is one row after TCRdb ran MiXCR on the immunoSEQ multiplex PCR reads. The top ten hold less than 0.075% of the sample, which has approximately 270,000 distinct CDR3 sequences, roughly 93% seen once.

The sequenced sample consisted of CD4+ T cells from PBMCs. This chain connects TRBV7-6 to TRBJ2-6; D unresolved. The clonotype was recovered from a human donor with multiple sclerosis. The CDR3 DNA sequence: TGTGCCAGCAGCTTAGCGATCACTGGGGCCAACGTCCTGACTTTC. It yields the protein CASSLAITGANVLTF.